Listed below are T cell receptor beta chains from one sample, sequenced in a study of blood T cell repertoires in COVID-19. Clones were read by immunoSEQ multiplex PCR, and TCRdb kept only the in-frame ones, dropping some. The sample shows some 320,000 clones, about 90% of them seen only once. Sequencing was carried out using PBMCs or T cells enriched from blood (not recorded which). The receptors derive from a woman aged 25 to 39 who had recovered from COVID-19. Each CDR3 is given with its conserved first and last residue. The D gene is left open where the match is weak. Size is omitted from some rows. Given values are once, few, many or a class for expanded clones.

NA | TRBJ1-6 | once | TRBV18 | CASSPMAGSGTLHF | TGTGCCAGCTCACCAATGGCGGGCAGTGGTACCCTCCACTTT
NA | TRBJ1-3 | NA | TRBV7-2 | CASSFRDSRSGNTIYF | TGTGCCAGCAGCTTCAGGGACTCCCGCTCTGGAAACACCATATATTTT
TRBD2 | TRBJ2-1 | NA | TRBV7-2 | CASSLAASGGPYNEQFF | TGTGCCAGCAGCTTAGCGGCTAGCGGGGGACCCTACAATGAGCAGTTCTTC
TRBD1 | TRBJ2-5 | NA | TRBV11-2 | CASSLVGGGWETQYF | TGTGCCAGCAGCTTAGTAGGGGGCGGGTGGGAGACCCAGTACTTC
NA | TRBJ1-1 | NA | TRBV19 | CASSGLGGTEAFF | TGTGCCAGTAGCGGACTCGGTGGGACTGAAGCTTTCTTT
TRBD2 | TRBJ2-3 | NA | TRBV5-4 | CASSFPLAGDEDTQYF | TGTGCCAGCAGCTTCCCCCTAGCGGGGGATGAGGATACGCAGTATTTT
NA | TRBJ2-7 | NA | TRBV4-1 | CASSRGLGYEQYF | TGCGCCAGCAGCCGGGGGCTTGGCTACGAGCAGTACTTC
NA | TRBJ2-3 | NA | TRBV27 | CASSPLSPADTQYF | TGTGCCAGCAGTCCTCTGAGCCCGGCAGATACGCAGTATTTT
TRBD1 | TRBJ1-1 | NA | TRBV6-5 | CASTRTGREAFF | TGTGCCAGCACCAGGACAGGGCGTGAAGCTTTCTTT
TRBD1 | TRBJ2-5 | NA | TRBV5-4 | CASSLYRDRGRETQYF | TGTGCCAGCAGCCTATACCGGGACAGGGGGCGAGAGACCCAGTACTTC
TRBD1 | TRBJ2-7 | NA | TRBV7-9 | CASSRTGFEQYF | TGTGCCAGCAGCCGGACAGGGTTCGAGCAGTACTTC
NA | TRBJ2-3 | NA | TRBV2 | CASSADLGGADTQYF | TGTGCCAGCAGTGCGGACTTGGGTGGCGCAGATACGCAGTATTTT
NA | TRBJ1-4 | NA | TRBV7-9 | CASSLETGVRKLFF | TGTGCCAGCAGCTTAGAGACGGGGGTTCGGAAACTGTTTTTT
TRBD1 | TRBJ1-6 | NA | TRBV28 | CASRGDRGRGYSPLHF | TGTGCCAGCAGAGGGGACAGGGGCCGCGGGTATTCACCCCTCCACTTT
NA | TRBJ2-2 | once | TRBV6-2/TRBV6-3 | CASSSRTGELFF | TGTGCCAGCAGTTCGCGTACCGGGGAGCTGTTTTTT
TRBD1 | TRBJ2-7 | once | TRBV6-5 | CASSTGQGAVYEQYF | TGTGCCAGCAGTACGGGACAGGGGGCCGTGTACGAGCAGTACTTC
NA | TRBJ2-7 | NA | TRBV5-5 | CASSLAYREVLYEQYF | TGTGCCAGCAGCTTGGCCTACAGAGAAGTTTTGTACGAGCAGTACTTC